This T cell receptor (beta chain) was identified during a study of HIV-infected patients and healthy controls. Study-wide findings and caveats: HIV-infected patients and controls differed significantly in mean usage of eight alpha and eight beta V genes.

All unsorted peripheral T cells were captured because whole blood was used without fractionation. J lost 1 base, V lost 11 bases, and 10 bases had no gene match. Germline loops: CDR1 LNHDA, CDR2 SQIVND (reference sequence). The CDR3 loop spans 15 amino acids. cDNA was made from approximately 500 ng RNA using alpha and beta constant primers. Alpha and beta chain libraries were made separately by chain-specific third strand synthesis with multiplexing indices. Ligation attached cDNA to a 5' RACE adapter that carried a random hexamer and SP2 site. A short first PCR added P5 and P7 adapter elements and a second index. TCRdb called the 5' RACE reads again in MiXCR, with one record for every CDR3 protein. The repertoire holds 7,500 to 10,000 distinct CDR3 sequences, with approximately 7.9% as singletons. In its sample, this clonotype was seen many times. Its antigen remains unidentified.

The chain carries TRBV19 and TRBJ2-3; 9 nucleotides agree with TRBD2. Sequenced here: blood, sampled before antiretroviral therapy. The receptor was isolated from an adult with HIV infection. The donor label of this sample is uncertain. CDR3 coding DNA: TGTGCCTCAAGCCGGCGGGGGGGCCGCACAGATACGCAGTATTTT. Translating it yields CASSRRGGRTDTQYF.